These 6 T cell receptor beta chains were all obtained from the same sample, sequenced in a study of ipilimumab plus nivolumab after autologous stem cell transplantation. Generated by immunoSEQ multiplex PCR, the TCRdb table keeps only in-frame clones and is missing some. The data show around 15,000 clones, more than 80% seen once. Sequencing was performed on PBMCs, taken in a trial of ipilimumab plus nivolumab as post-transplant consolidation. The receptor set was obtained from a male donor with diffuse large B-cell lymphoma.

The CDR3 nucleotides read TGTGCCAGCAGCCCCGAGGGGAACAGGGAACGCACAGATACGCAGTATTTT. This codes for CASSPEGNRERTDTQYF. V gene TRBV21-1 combines with J gene TRBJ2-3; the table calls TRBD1, which could not be checked here. TRBV21-1 is termed a pseudogene. The length of the CDR3 is 17 residues.

This chain uses TRBV6-6 with TRBJ1-4; a possible D gene is TRBD1 (5 bases). Trimming shortened V by 2 bases and J by 5 bases, and 15 bases separated the two germline ends. The CDR3 runs 16 residues. Germline V CDR1 and CDR2: MNHNY, SVGAGI (reference sequence). The CDR3 here is CASSYRARTKNEKLFF. CDR3 nucleotide sequence: TGTGCCAGCAGTTACCGAGCGAGGACAAAGAATGAAAAACTGTTTTTT.

The chain links TRBV5-4 to TRBJ2-2; 11 bases match TRBD2. The CDR3 has 15 amino acids. J lost 5 bases, V lost 4 bases, and 4 bases had no gene match. Germline loops: CDR1 SGHNT, CDR2 YYREEE (reference sequence). CDR3 sequence (DNA): TGTGCCAGCAGCGCCGGGACTAGCGGAACCGGGGAGCTGTTTTTT. Residues: CASSAGTSGTGELFF.

This chain connects TRBV7-9 to TRBJ2-7; D might be TRBD2 (7 bases). Germline CDR1 SEHNR, CDR2 FQNEAQ (reference sequence). Trimming took 11 bases from V and 4 from J, leaving 33 bases between them. The CDR3 is 18 amino acids. CDR3 protein: CAGGGWSGGPMVRYEQYF. CDR3 DNA sequence: TGTGCCGGTGGTGGTTGGTCGGGGGGCCCAATGGTAAGGTACGAGCAGTACTTC.

The V call is TRBV9, the J call TRBJ2-2; TRBD2 matches at 9 bases. V trimming: 4 bases; J trimming: 1 base; junction bases outside the gene matches: 8. The CDR3 sequence is 17 residues long. The germline CDR1 and CDR2 sequences are SGDLS and YYNGEE. CDR3 residues: CASSPRGAGGNTGELFF. CDR3 DNA: TGTGCCAGCAGCCCCCGGGGAGCGGGAGGGAACACCGGGGAGCTGTTTTTT.

This clone appeared a few times. The chain combines TRBV5-1 with TRBJ1-4; the D is unclear. Trimming pared 4 bases from V and 4 bases from J, leaving 17 bases between. Germline-derived CDR1 and CDR2 are SGHRS and YFSETQ. This CDR3 comprises 16 residues. CDR3 sequence (DNA): TGCGCCAGCAGCCCCGGAGTTGAAATCTTTAATGAAAAACTGTTTTTT. The encoded protein is CASSPGVEIFNEKLFF.